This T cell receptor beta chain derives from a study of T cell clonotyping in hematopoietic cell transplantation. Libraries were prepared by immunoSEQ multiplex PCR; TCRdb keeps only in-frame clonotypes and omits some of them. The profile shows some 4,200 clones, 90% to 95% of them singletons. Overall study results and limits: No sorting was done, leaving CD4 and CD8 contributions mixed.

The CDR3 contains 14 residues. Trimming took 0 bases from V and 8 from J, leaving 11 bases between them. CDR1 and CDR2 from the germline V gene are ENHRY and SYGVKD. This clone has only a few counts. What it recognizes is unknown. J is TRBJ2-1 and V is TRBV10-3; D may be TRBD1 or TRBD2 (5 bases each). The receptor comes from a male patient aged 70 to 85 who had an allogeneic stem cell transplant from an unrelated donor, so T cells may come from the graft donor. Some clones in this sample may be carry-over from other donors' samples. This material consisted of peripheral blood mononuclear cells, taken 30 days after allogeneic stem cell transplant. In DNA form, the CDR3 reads TGTGCCATCAGTGAGTCTTTGGGGCGGGATGAGCAGTTCTTC. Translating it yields CAISESLGRDEQFF.